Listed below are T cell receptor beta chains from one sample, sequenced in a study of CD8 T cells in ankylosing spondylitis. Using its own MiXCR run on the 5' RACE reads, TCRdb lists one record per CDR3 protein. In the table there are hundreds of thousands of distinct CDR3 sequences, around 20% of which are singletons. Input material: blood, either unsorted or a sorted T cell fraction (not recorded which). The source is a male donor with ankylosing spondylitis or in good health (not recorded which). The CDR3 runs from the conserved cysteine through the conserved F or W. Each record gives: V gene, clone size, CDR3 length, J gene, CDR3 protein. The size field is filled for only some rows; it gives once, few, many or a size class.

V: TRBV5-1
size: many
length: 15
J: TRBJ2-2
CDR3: CASSLEGLDTGELFF

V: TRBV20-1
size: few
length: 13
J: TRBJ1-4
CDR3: CSASRTANEKLFF

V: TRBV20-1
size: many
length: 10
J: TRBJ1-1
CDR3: CSALDNSAFF

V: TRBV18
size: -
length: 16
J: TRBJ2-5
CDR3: CASSPSWAGFQETQYF

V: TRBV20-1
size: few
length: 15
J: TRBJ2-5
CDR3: CSARDYGRAKETQYF

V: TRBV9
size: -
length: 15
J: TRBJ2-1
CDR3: CASSGAPRSYNEQFF

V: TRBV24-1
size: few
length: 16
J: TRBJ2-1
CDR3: CATSDPDREAYNEQFF

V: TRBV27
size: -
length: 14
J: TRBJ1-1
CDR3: CASTNGGGNTEAFF

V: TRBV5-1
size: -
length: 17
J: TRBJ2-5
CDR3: CASSLMALTGGSETQYF

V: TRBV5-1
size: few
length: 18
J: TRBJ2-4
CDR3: CASSLGPRTSGSKNIQYF